This T cell receptor beta chain was recovered during a study of blood T cell repertoires in COVID-19. Study details: The United States, Italy and Spain provided the acute and convalescent COVID-19 samples. T cells, B-cell-depleted T cells, or PBMCs supplied cDNA or gDNA.

Original methodology: Scientists estimated how many nucleated cells there were by amplifying reference gene primers. Measured with immunoSEQ multiplex PCR; TCRdb has only the in-frame clones, and not every one. V and J calls and clone size are those listed in that table; D and trimming were worked out from the DNA. The sample yields around 440,000 clones, about nine tenths seen once. The CDR3 is 13 residues long. V was trimmed by 7 bases and J by 4 bases, leaving 11 bases between them. Seattle patients were enrolled while actively infected and followed longitudinally. The sequenced material came from peripheral blood. The V call is TRBV12-3 or TRBV12-4, the J call TRBJ2-1; weak D call: TRBD2 (6 bases). This TCR was sampled from a woman aged 45-59 years with COVID-19, enrolled during active disease. CDR3 in amino acids: CASNDRGYNEQFF. Here the CDR3 DNA reads TGTGCCAGCAACGACCGGGGGTACAATGAGCAGTTCTTC.